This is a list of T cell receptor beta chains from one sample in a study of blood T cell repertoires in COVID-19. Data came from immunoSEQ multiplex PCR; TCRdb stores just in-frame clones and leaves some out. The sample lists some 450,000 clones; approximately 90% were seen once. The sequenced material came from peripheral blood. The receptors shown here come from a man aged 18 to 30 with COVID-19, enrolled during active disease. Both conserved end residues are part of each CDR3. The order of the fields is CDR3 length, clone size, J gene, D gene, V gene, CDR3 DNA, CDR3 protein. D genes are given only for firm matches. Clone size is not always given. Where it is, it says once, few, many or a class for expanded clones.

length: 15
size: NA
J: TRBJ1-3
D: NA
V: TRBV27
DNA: TGTGCCAGCAGTAAGACAGCTGGCTCTGGAAACACCATATATTTT
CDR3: CASSKTAGSGNTIYF

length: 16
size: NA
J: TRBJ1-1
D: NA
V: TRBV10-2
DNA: TGCGCCAGCCGAACTTCAGGGCCGGGAGAGAACACTGAAGCTTTCTTT
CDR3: CASRTSGPGENTEAFF

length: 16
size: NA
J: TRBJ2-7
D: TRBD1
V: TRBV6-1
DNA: TGTGCCAGCAGTGAAAGGTGGGGCGACAGGGGCTACGAGCAGTACTTC
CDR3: CASSERWGDRGYEQYF

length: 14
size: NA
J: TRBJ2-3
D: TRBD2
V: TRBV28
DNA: TGTGCCAGCAGGCTAGCGGGAGGTTTGTTTGCGCAGTATTTT
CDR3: CASRLAGGLFAQYF

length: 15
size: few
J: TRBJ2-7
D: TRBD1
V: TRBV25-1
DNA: TGTGCCAGCTCTAATCCCGGGACAGAATTTTACGAGCAGTACTTC
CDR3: CASSNPGTEFYEQYF

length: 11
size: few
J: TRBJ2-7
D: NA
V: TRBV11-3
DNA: TGTGCCAGCAGCTTAGACGGCGAGCAGTACTTC
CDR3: CASSLDGEQYF

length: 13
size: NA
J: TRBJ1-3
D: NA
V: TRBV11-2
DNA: TGTGCCAGCAGCTCGACTGGTGGGAACACCATATATTTT
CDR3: CASSSTGGNTIYF

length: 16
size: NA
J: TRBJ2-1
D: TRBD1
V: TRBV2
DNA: TGTGCCAGCAGTGAAGAAGGGACAGGGAACTACAATGAGCAGTTCTTC
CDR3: CASSEEGTGNYNEQFF

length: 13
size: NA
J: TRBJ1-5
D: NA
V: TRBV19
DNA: TGTGCCAGTAGTATCACCACCAGGATGCCCCAGCATTTT
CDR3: CASSITTRMPQHF

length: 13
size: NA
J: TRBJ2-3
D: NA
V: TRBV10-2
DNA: TGCGCCAGCAGGCCCCCCTCCTACCTCCTGCAGTATTTT
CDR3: CASRPPSYLLQYF

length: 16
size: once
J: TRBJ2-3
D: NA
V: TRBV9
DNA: TGTGCCAGCAGCGTAGGTCGGCGAGGAGTTGCAGATACGCAGTATTTT
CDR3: CASSVGRRGVADTQYF

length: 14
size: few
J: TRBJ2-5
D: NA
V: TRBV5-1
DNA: TGCGCCAGCAGCTTGACAGGGTTCCAAGAGACCCAGTACTTC
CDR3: CASSLTGFQETQYF